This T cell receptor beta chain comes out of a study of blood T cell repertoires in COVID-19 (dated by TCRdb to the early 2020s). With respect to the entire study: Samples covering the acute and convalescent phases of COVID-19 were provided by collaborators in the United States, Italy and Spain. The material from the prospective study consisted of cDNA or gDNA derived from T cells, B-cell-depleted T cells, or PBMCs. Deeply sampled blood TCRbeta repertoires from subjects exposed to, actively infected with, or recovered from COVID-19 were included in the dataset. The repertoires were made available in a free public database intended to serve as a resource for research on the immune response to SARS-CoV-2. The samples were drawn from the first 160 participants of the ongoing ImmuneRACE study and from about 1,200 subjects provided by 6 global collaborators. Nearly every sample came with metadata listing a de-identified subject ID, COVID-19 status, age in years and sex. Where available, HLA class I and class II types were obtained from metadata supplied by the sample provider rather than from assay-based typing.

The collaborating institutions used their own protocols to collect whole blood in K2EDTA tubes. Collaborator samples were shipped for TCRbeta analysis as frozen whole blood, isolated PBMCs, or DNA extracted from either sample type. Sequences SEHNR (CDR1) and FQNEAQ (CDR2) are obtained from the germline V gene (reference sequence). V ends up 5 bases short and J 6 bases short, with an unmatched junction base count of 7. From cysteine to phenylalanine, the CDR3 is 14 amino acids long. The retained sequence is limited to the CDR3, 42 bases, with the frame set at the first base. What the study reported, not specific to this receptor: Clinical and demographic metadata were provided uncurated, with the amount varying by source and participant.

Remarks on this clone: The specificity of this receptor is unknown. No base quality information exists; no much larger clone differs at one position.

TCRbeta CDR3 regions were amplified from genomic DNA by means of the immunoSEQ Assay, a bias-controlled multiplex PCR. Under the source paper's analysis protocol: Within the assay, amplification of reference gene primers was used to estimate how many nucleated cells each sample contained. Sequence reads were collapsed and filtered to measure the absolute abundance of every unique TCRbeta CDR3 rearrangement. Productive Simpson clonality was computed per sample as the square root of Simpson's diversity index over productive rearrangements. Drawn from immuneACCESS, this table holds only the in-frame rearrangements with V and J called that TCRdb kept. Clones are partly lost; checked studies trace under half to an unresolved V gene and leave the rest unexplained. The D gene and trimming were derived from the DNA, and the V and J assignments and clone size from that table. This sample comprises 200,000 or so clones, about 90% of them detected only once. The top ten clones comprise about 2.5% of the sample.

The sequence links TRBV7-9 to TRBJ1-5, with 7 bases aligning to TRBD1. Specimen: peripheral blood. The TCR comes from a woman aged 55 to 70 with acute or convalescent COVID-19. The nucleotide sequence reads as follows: TGTGCCAGCAGCCCAGACAGGGTCGGTCAGCCCCAGCATTTT. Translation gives CASSPDRVGQPQHF.